This entry lists 30 T cell receptor beta chains sequenced from one sample in a study of shared clonotypes between healthy human individuals. Assay used: immunoSEQ multiplex PCR; TCRdb lists only in-frame clones, some missing. The sample holds 1,400,000 or so clones, about 98.5% seen once. The sequencing input was naive CD4+ T cells sorted from blood. Subset defined: CD45RA+ positively selected. The source of these receptors is a man aged 25 to 40 in good health.

The J gene is TRBJ1-5, the V gene TRBV6-1; unclear D gene. V dropped 8 bases and J dropped 3 bases, with 11 bases sitting between them. From germline, CDR1 is MNHNS and CDR2 SASEGT. This CDR3 region has 13 residues. The CDR3 is CASSGQINQPQHF. CDR3 DNA sequence: TGTGCCAGCTCCGGCCAGATCAATCAGCCCCAGCATTTT.

The rearrangement joins TRBV4-2 to TRBJ2-5, with 11 positions matching TRBD2. Germline CDR1 reads LGHNA; CDR2 reads YNFKEQ. CDR3 length equals 17 residues. J gave up 4 bases and V 1 base, and 8 bases lay outside the gene matches. CDR3: CASSQALLAGEGETQYF. CDR3 DNA sequence: TGTGCCAGCAGCCAAGCATTACTAGCGGGAGAAGGAGAGACCCAGTACTTC.

This clone was seen once. The chain recombines TRBV10-1 with TRBJ2-3; 8 bases line up with TRBD1. Unmatched junction bases numbered 4, after V lost 3 bases and J lost 2 bases. Germline V lookup: CDR1 WNHNN, CDR2 SYGVQD (reference sequence). This CDR3 region has 15 residues. CDR3 nucleotide sequence: TGCGCCAGCAGTGAAAGGACAGGGCCCACAGATACGCAGTATTTT. As protein: CASSERTGPTDTQYF.

CDR3 amino acids: CASSQGIDTQYF. In DNA, the CDR3 is TGCGCCAGCAGCCAAGGTATAGATACGCAGTATTTT. The chain has TRBV4-1 and TRBJ2-3; D remains unclear. Germline CDR1 MGHRA, CDR2 YSYEKL. V lost 1 base and J 5 bases, leaving 4 bases between the germline ends. CDR3 length equals 12 residues.

The DNA for the CDR3 is TGTGCCAGCAGCCCCGGACTAGCGGGAATCTACGAGCAGTACTTC. Translated, it gives CASSPGLAGIYEQYF. The gene calls are TRBV5-4 and TRBJ2-7; TRBD2 matches 12 bases. V dropped 4 bases and J dropped 3; count of bases not matched to a gene: 5. The CDR3 runs 15 residues. Germline V lookup: CDR1 SGHNT, CDR2 YYREEE (reference sequence).

V is TRBV28 and J is TRBJ2-7; TRBD2 matches at 9 bases. Looked up from germline, CDR1 is MDHEN and CDR2 is SYDVKM. V dropped 7 bases and J dropped 4; count of bases not matched to a gene: 17. CDR3 length: 17 amino acids. In nucleotides, the CDR3 is TGTGCCAGCAAACCCTCCGGGACTAGCAATTTCGGTTACGAGCAGTACTTC. It yields the protein CASKPSGTSNFGYEQYF.

Regarding this clone: The same CDR3 arises from other DNA sequences in this sample as well. The V and J genes are TRBV18 and TRBJ1-3; D remains ambiguous. Germline V gene lookup returns CDR1 KGHSH and CDR2 LQKENI. This CDR3 is built from 11 residues. V was pared by 6 bases and J by 7 bases, with 7 bases between. This CDR3 reads CASSPGNTIYF. CDR3 nucleotides: TGTGCCAGCTCTCCGGGCAACACCATATATTTT. Looking up the rest from reference TRBV18 and TRBJ1-3 gives the full variable domain: NAGVMQNPRHLVRRRGQEARLRCSPMKGHSHVYWYRQLPEEGLKFMVYLQKENIIDESGMPKERFSAEFPKEGPSILRIQQVVRGDSAAYFCASSPGNTIYFGEGSWLTVV.

This chain connects TRBV7-3 to TRBJ2-7; D is unresolved. The CDR3 is made up of 13 amino acids. Germline CDR1 reads SGHTA; CDR2 reads FQGTGA. Trimming stripped 0 bases from V and 4 bases from J, with 7 bases between. The CDR3 reads CASSLTTGYEQYF. In nucleotides, the CDR3 is TGTGCCAGCAGCTTAACTACCGGATACGAGCAGTACTTC.

The rearrangement joins TRBV2 to TRBJ2-1; D remains ambiguous. The germline V gene has CDR1 SNHLY and CDR2 FYNNEI. V was shortened by 5 bases and J by 1 base, with 15 bases between the two germline ends. This CDR3 is 16 amino acids long. This chain's CDR3 is CASSTLSPVSYNEQFF. In nucleotides, the CDR3 is TGTGCCAGCAGTACCCTATCCCCTGTTTCCTACAATGAGCAGTTCTTC.

The chain combines TRBV28 with TRBJ2-7; 7 bases are a match to TRBD1. This CDR3 spans 14 amino acids. V shed 6 bases and J 3 bases; nucleotides not matched to a gene: 8. Germline V gene data show CDR1 as MDHEN and CDR2 as SYDVKM. CDR3 amino acids: CASRGTAVNYEQYF. For the CDR3, the DNA is TGTGCCAGCAGGGGGACAGCCGTAAACTACGAGCAGTACTTC. Based on the CDR3 plus reference TRBV28 and TRBJ2-7, the full variable domain is DVKVTQSSRYLVKRTGEKVFLECVQDMDHENMFWYRQDPGLGLRLIYFSYDVKMKEKGDIPEGYSVSREKKERFSLILESASTNQTSMYLCASRGTAVNYEQYFGPGTRLTVT.

This CDR3 reads CVGQGFSYEQYF. The DNA of the CDR3 is TGTGTGGGGCAGGGCTTCTCCTACGAGCAGTACTTC. The genes are TRBV30 and TRBJ2-7; tentatively, D is TRBD1 (5 bases). Germline CDR1 is GTSNPN and CDR2 is SVGIG (reference sequence). This CDR3 is built from 12 residues. Based on the CDR3 plus reference TRBV30 and TRBJ2-7, the full variable domain is SQTIHQWPATLVQPVGSPLSLECTVEGTSNPNLYWYRQAAGRGLQLLFYSVGIGQISSEVPQNLSASRPQDRQFILSSKKLLLSDSGFYLCVGQGFSYEQYFGPGTRLTVT.

The V call is TRBV4-3, the J call TRBJ2-1; TRBD1 matches 8 bases. The trim removed 2 bases at V and 8 bases at J, leaving 2 bases unmatched. Germline V CDR1 and CDR2: LGHNA, YSLEER. There are 13 residues in the CDR3. The CDR3 region is CASSQPTGDEQFF. In DNA, the CDR3 is TGCGCCAGCAGCCAACCGACAGGGGATGAGCAGTTCTTC.

The chain employs TRBV2 and TRBJ2-3; 8 positions match TRBD1. The germline gives CDR1 SNHLY, CDR2 FYNNEI. Trimming took 7 bases from V and 5 from J; bases not matched to a gene: 2. The CDR3 is made up of 12 amino acids. This chain's CDR3 is CASTQGGDTQYF. For the CDR3, the DNA is TGTGCCAGCACACAGGGGGGAGATACGCAGTATTTT. Filled out from reference TRBV2 and TRBJ2-3, the complete variable domain reads EPEVTQTPSHQVTQMGQEVILRCVPISNHLYFYWYRQILGQKVEFLVSFYNNEISEKSEIFDDQFSVERPDGSNFTLKIRSTKLEDSAMYFCASTQGGDTQYFGPGTRLTVL.

This chain connects TRBV19 to TRBJ1-1, with 9 bases matching TRBD1. Germline trimming cut 6 bases from V and 10 bases from J; bases unmatched to any gene: 12. The CDR3 sequence is 14 residues long. Germline V CDR1 and CDR2: LNHDA, SQIVND (reference sequence). CDR3 sequence: CASRRTGTGFGAFF. CDR3 coding DNA: TGTGCCAGTAGGAGGACCGGGACAGGGTTCGGAGCTTTCTTT.

The V call is TRBV6-5, the J call TRBJ1-5; TRBD1 matches 7 bases. Unmatched junction bases numbered 9, after V lost 6 bases and J lost 4 bases. From germline, CDR1 is MNHEY and CDR2 SVGAGI. This CDR3 is 15 amino acids long. The CDR3 bases are TGTGCCAGCAGGCTCACAGGGGTGGGAAATCAGCCCCAGCATTTT. Protein product: CASRLTGVGNQPQHF.

This clone was observed once. The chain carries TRBV27 and TRBJ2-7, with D uncertain. V gave up 3 bases and J gave up 5 bases, with 8 bases separating them. This CDR3 has 12 amino acids. Germline values: CDR1 MNHEY, CDR2 SMNVEV (reference sequence). DNA for the CDR3: TGTGCCAGCAGTTTTACTGGGAACGAGCAGTACTTC. Translated: CASSFTGNEQYF.

The CDR3 here is CVRSLEVGQWRPGNTIYF. For the CDR3, the DNA is TGTGTCAGAAGCTTAGAGGTGGGGCAGTGGCGTCCTGGAAACACCATATATTTT. This chain links TRBV7-5 with TRBJ1-3; the DNA was not compared with TRBD1, the D call given in the table. TRBV7-5 is termed a pseudogene. This CDR3 contains 18 residues.

The chain has TRBV9 and TRBJ2-7; 7 nucleotides align to TRBD2. Germline CDR1 SGDLS, CDR2 YYNGEE. The CDR3 is 15 amino acids. The ends lost 0 bases at V and 7 bases at J; junction bases unmatched: 10. The DNA for the CDR3 is TGTGCCAGCAGCGTAGTGGAGGGAGGGGATGGGGAGCAGTACTTC. Amino acid sequence: CASSVVEGGDGEQYF.

The chain joins TRBV29-1 to TRBJ2-3, with 8 bases fitting TRBD2. Trimming removed 7 bases from V and 0 bases from J; junction bases left unmatched: 12. From germline, CDR1 is SQVTM and CDR2 ANQGSEA. The CDR3 runs 16 residues. CDR3 coding DNA: TGCAGCGCCCGGTCTTGGGTAGCGGGGAGCACAGATACGCAGTATTTT. Translation gives CSARSWVAGSTDTQYF.

The V call is TRBV30, the J call TRBJ2-7; D may correspond to TRBD1 or TRBD2 (5 bases each). Germline values: CDR1 GTSNPN, CDR2 SVGIG (reference sequence). V shed 3 bases and J shed 2 bases, with 26 bases lying between them. The length of the CDR3 is 18 residues. The CDR3 DNA sequence: TGTGCCTGGAGGGGGCGGTCTAGCCCAGAGCCAGGACCCTACGAGCAGTACTTC. It translates to CAWRGRSSPEPGPYEQYF.

The chain links TRBV5-6 to TRBJ2-3; D ambiguous. Germline assignment: CDR1 SGHDT and CDR2 YYEEEE. V lost 2 bases and J lost 2, with 9 bases in between. The CDR3 runs 14 residues. The CDR3 coding sequence is TGTGCCAGCAGCTTAGGTCAGATCACAGATACGCAGTATTTT. Translating it yields CASSLGQITDTQYF.

The CDR3 nucleotides read TGTGCCAGCAGCCCGGGACAGACCTATGGCTACACCTTC. It translates to CASSPGQTYGYTF. The V gene is TRBV7-8, the J gene TRBJ1-2, with 7 bases matching TRBD1. In germline, CDR1 is SGHVS, CDR2 FQNEAQ. The CDR3 covers 13 residues. V trimming: 5 bases; J trimming: 4 bases; junction bases outside the gene matches: 4.

This chain joins TRBV11-2 and TRBJ2-1; D uncertain. From germline, CDR1 is SGHAT and CDR2 FQNNGV. This CDR3 has 14 residues. V gave up 2 bases and J gave up 2 bases, with 7 bases separating them. CDR3 protein: CASSLMAAYNEQFF. As DNA, the CDR3 is TGTGCCAGCAGCTTAATGGCGGCCTACAATGAGCAGTTCTTC.

The rearrangement links TRBV7-9 to TRBJ2-5; D is perhaps TRBD1 (6 bases). Trimming took 5 bases from V and 5 from J, leaving 18 bases between them. The CDR3 totals 15 residues. Germline V gene lookup returns CDR1 SEHNR and CDR2 FQNEAQ (reference sequence). CDR3 nucleotide sequence: TGTGCCAGCAGCGTCAACGCAGGGGCAGGGGAGACCCAGTACTTC. It encodes CASSVNAGAGETQYF. Combining the CDR3 with reference TRBV7-9 and TRBJ2-5 gives the whole variable domain DTGVSQNPRHKITKRGQNVTFRCDPISEHNRLYWYRQTLGQGPEFLTYFQNEAQLEKSRLLSDRFSAERPKGSFSTLEIQRTEQGDSAMYLCASSVNAGAGETQYFGPGTRLLVL.

A single count supports this clone. The chain joins TRBV9 to TRBJ2-1, with 7 bases lining up with TRBD2. The V segment lost 0 bases and the J segment 2 bases; nucleotides outside the gene matches: 5. CDR3 length equals 16 residues. Looked up from germline, CDR1 is SGDLS and CDR2 is YYNGEE. The CDR3 sequence is CASSVGRGSTYNEQFF. In nucleotides, the CDR3 is TGTGCCAGCAGCGTAGGTCGCGGGAGCACCTACAATGAGCAGTTCTTC.

The chain recombines TRBV29-1 with TRBJ2-7; weak D call: TRBD1 (5 bases). CDR3 length: 14 amino acids. Germline V CDR1 and CDR2: SQVTM, ANQGSEA. V lost 3 bases to trimming and J lost 2 bases, with 14 bases between them. CDR3 protein: CSVELAGWAYEQYF. Written as DNA, the CDR3 is TGCAGCGTTGAGCTGGCAGGGTGGGCCTACGAGCAGTACTTC.

The J gene is TRBJ2-2, the V gene TRBV10-3; TRBD1 agrees at 7 bases. The CDR3 loop spans 16 amino acids. V trimming: 3 bases; J trimming: 2 bases; junction bases outside the gene matches: 6. Germline loops: CDR1 ENHRY, CDR2 SYGVKD. The CDR3 loop reads CAISDIGTVNTGELFF. In DNA form, the CDR3 reads TGTGCCATCAGTGATATCGGGACAGTCAACACCGGGGAGCTGTTTTTT.

V usage is TRBV21-1 and J usage is TRBJ1-1; the D call of TRBD1 is as the table states it, not checked on the DNA. TRBV21-1 corresponds to a pseudogene. This CDR3 is 17 amino acids long. The CDR3 here is CASSLDQDRHLNTEAFF. CDR3 bases: TGTGCCAGCAGCCTCGACCAAGACAGGCATTTGAACACTGAAGCTTTCTTT.

The chain is built from TRBV28 and TRBJ1-5, with 7 bases lining up with TRBD1. The CDR3 runs to 14 residues. The V gene's germline CDR1 is MDHEN and CDR2 SYDVKM. The V gene end was trimmed by 5 bases and the J gene end by 6 bases; junction bases not matched to a gene: 7. The CDR3 nucleotides read TGTGCCAGCAGTCCCGGACAGGTCGTTCAGCCCCAGCATTTT. This codes for CASSPGQVVQPQHF.

The chain uses TRBV6-5 and TRBJ2-7; a weak D match, TRBD1 (6 bases). Between the trimmed V and J ends, which lost 4 bases and 1 base, there was a span of 14 bases. CDR1 is MNHEY and CDR2 is SVGAGI in the germline V gene. This CDR3 has 15 amino acids. The CDR3 loop reads CASSWKTQGSYEQYF. In DNA, the CDR3 is TGTGCCAGCAGTTGGAAAACACAGGGATCCTACGAGCAGTACTTC.